Listed below are T cell receptor beta chains from one sample, sequenced in a study of T cells in Graves' hyperthyroidism and ophthalmopathy. MiXCR, run by TCRdb on the multiplex PCR reads, gives a single entry per CDR3 protein. The sample shows 400,000 to 600,000 distinct CDR3 sequences, roughly 16% of them seen only once. The sequenced sample consisted of blood. All receptors come from a woman in her 30s with Graves' ophthalmopathy. The CDR3 runs from the conserved cysteine through the conserved F or W. Each record gives: CDR3 protein, V gene, J gene, CDR3 length.

CAGLGGTSGEQFF,TRBV7-2,TRBJ2-1,13
CASSWAGSMNTEAFF,TRBV6-1,TRBJ1-1,15
CASSYGGSGNQPQHF,TRBV6-2/TRBV6-3,TRBJ1-5,15
CASSLRRGLAGEDEQYF,TRBV5-6,TRBJ2-7,17
CASSWTDQPQHF,TRBV28,TRBJ1-5,12
CASSYHPGSPYNEQFF,TRBV6-2/TRBV6-3,TRBJ2-1,16
CSAREPADTQYF,TRBV20-1,TRBJ2-3,12
CSVDEEGGETQYF,TRBV29-1,TRBJ2-5,13
CASSSGQGFFGDTQYF,TRBV5-1,TRBJ2-3,16
CASRSSTGGFATNEKLFF,TRBV5-1,TRBJ1-4,18
CASSRERELAYNEQFF,TRBV3-2,TRBJ2-1,16
CSARIRGREQFF,TRBV20-1,TRBJ2-1,12
CASSFIEGTLGSNQPQHF,TRBV28,TRBJ1-5,18
CASSPGPGEETQYF,TRBV11-2,TRBJ2-5,14
CASSRPGLVLGTGELFF,TRBV19,TRBJ2-2,17
CASSQEFNTGELFF,TRBV2,TRBJ2-2,14
CASSRQGFNTEAFF,TRBV12-3/TRBV12-4,TRBJ1-1,14
CSASEAVAKNIQYF,TRBV20-1,TRBJ2-4,14
CAISERQVGTQYF,TRBV10-3,TRBJ2-5,13
CASNMRGQSTDTQYF,TRBV27,TRBJ2-3,15
CASSLKGKNTEAFF,TRBV3-1,TRBJ1-1,14
CASSYSRTNYGYTF,TRBV6-5,TRBJ1-2,14
CASSTGGGQPQHF,TRBV19,TRBJ1-5,13
CSVELTTGPSYEQYF,TRBV29-1,TRBJ2-7,15
CASSLIRGRYHF,TRBV28,TRBJ2-5,12
CASSVTAGASYEQYF,TRBV9,TRBJ2-7,15
CASSWSSRGSYEQYF,TRBV6-5,TRBJ2-7,15
CSATKGGYGYTF,TRBV20-1,TRBJ1-2,12
CASSLTGGYNEQFF,TRBV12-3/TRBV12-4,TRBJ2-1,14
CASSSAKTQYF,TRBV7-2,TRBJ2-3,11
CAIRVAGSTDTQYF,TRBV10-3,TRBJ2-3,14
CSAVIIWGYTF,TRBV20-1,TRBJ1-2,11
CASSLDREGTQNTEAFF,TRBV11-2,TRBJ1-1,17
CASSRQVYEQYF,TRBV11-2,TRBJ2-7,12
CASSRDRGVSPLHF,TRBV12-3/TRBV12-4,TRBJ1-6,14
CSARDLGEQYF,TRBV20-1,TRBJ2-7,11
CSAPEGNQPQHF,TRBV20-1,TRBJ1-5,12
CASSYSSSSGNIQYF,TRBV6-5,TRBJ2-4,15
CASSAGGSSYNSPLHF,TRBV9,TRBJ1-6,16
CASSFGVNEKLFF,TRBV7-9,TRBJ1-4,13
CASSPSGGVDTEAFF,TRBV6-1,TRBJ1-1,15
CASSYRAGRGRSPLHF,TRBV6-5,TRBJ1-6,16
CASSLEWTGLGYTF,TRBV7-9,TRBJ1-2,14
CASLQDSSNEKLFF,TRBV28,TRBJ1-4,14
CASSGQGAGGSNIQYF,TRBV7-8,TRBJ2-4,16
CASSPSTGLYEQYF,TRBV7-2,TRBJ2-7,14
CASSLLTSGTPEQYF,TRBV4-1,TRBJ2-7,15
CAIKELAGQQETQYF,TRBV6-2/TRBV6-3,TRBJ2-5,15
CASSSGRPTEAFF,TRBV18,TRBJ1-1,13
CASSAGGGPGGFSSDTQYF,TRBV9,TRBJ2-3,19
CASSLTSTSDTGELFF,TRBV28,TRBJ2-2,16
CSARKGTEAFF,TRBV20-1,TRBJ1-1,11
CASSLLAPANQPQHF,TRBV28,TRBJ1-5,15
CASSRTGSSYNEQSF,TRBV11-1,TRBJ2-1,15
CASSPRGGTGEQYF,TRBV4-3,TRBJ2-7,14
CASSLPQQIYNEQFF,TRBV7-2,TRBJ2-1,15